Presented here are 13 T cell receptor beta chains from one specimen sequenced in a study of T-cell reconstitution after alpha-beta-depleted transplantation in children. Preparation of the TCRbeta library was carried out with unique molecular identifiers. Each CDR3 protein gets one entry after TCRdb re-called the PCR reads with MiXCR. The top ten clones hold around 2.5% of a sample with around 370,000 distinct CDR3 sequences, around 10% of them seen once. Here the sequenced sample was PBMCs from the stem cell graft donor, taken from the stem cell graft. These receptors originate from a human donor who donated a stem cell graft to a child with acute lymphoblastic leukemia.

In its sample, this clonotype was seen a few times. The rearrangement links TRBV4-2 to TRBJ2-3; TRBD2 matches 8 bases. The germline gives CDR1 LGHNA, CDR2 YNFKEQ. CDR3 length: 15 amino acids. The V and J ends lost 5 bases and 5 bases, in that order; junction bases with no gene match: 9. The CDR3 nucleotides read TGTGCCAGCAGCGCCGGGACTAGAAATGGAGATACGCAGTATTTT. It encodes CASSAGTRNGDTQYF.

This clonotype turned up a few times. J is TRBJ2-7 and V is TRBV20-1; D unclear. V lost 2 bases and J 2 bases, leaving 19 bases between the germline ends. Germline CDR1 is DFQATT and CDR2 is SNEGSKA (reference sequence). The CDR3 loop spans 16 amino acids. CDR3 region: CSARPLDGFLTYEQYF. The CDR3 nucleotides read TGCAGTGCTAGACCCCTGGACGGATTTCTTACCTACGAGCAGTACTTC.

This clonotype has more than one count but fewer than ten. The chain combines TRBV7-2 with TRBJ1-1, with 11 positions matching TRBD1. CDR1 SGHTA and CDR2 FQGNSA come from the germline V gene. The V gene end was trimmed by 5 bases and the J gene end by 5 bases; junction bases not matched to a gene: 10. The CDR3 is made up of 16 amino acids. The CDR3 loop reads CASSMRTGGAGTEAFF. CDR3 coding DNA: TGTGCCAGCAGCATGAGGACAGGGGGCGCCGGAACTGAAGCTTTCTTT.

In this sample, this clonotype turned up a few times. V gene TRBV12-3 or TRBV12-4 combines with J gene TRBJ2-1; 7 bases match TRBD2. V shed 3 bases, J shed 6 bases, and the junction held 5 bases outside the gene matches. CDR3 size: 14 residues. CDR3 amino acids: CASSFAGAGNEQFF. DNA of the CDR3: TGTGCCAGCAGTTTCGCGGGAGCTGGCAATGAGCAGTTCTTC.

This clonotype came up many times. The J gene is TRBJ2-1, the V gene TRBV6-2 or TRBV6-3; D is possibly TRBD2 (6 bases). Trimming removed 4 bases from V and 4 bases from J, with 14 bases in between. Germline CDR1 is MNHEY and CDR2 is SVGEGT. The CDR3 is 15 amino acids. Here the CDR3 DNA reads TGTGCCAGCAGTTCCTCGGAGGAGGGTTACAATGAGCAGTTCTTC. It translates to CASSSSEEGYNEQFF.

This clonotype has more than one count but fewer than ten. The DNA for the CDR3 is TGCGCCAGCAGCCAAGCCAGGGTAGGTGGACTAGCGGGAGTCTACGAGCAGTACTTC. It specifies CASSQARVGGLAGVYEQYF. V usage is TRBV4-1 and J usage is TRBJ2-7, with 13 bases that match TRBD2. V lost 1 base, J lost 3 bases, and 12 bases stayed unmatched. CDR3 length equals 19 residues. Per germline, CDR1 MGHRA and CDR2 YSYEKL.

The chain carries TRBV12-3 or TRBV12-4 and TRBJ2-7; D unresolved. The CDR3 runs to 13 residues. V lost 5 bases, J lost 5 bases, and 13 bases lay in between. The DNA of the CDR3 is TGTGCCAGCAGTGTCCGGGTCACCAACGAGCAGTACTTC. The encoded protein is CASSVRVTNEQYF.

The chain employs TRBV4-1 and TRBJ1-3; 7 positions match TRBD1. V lost 0 bases and J lost 3; bases outside the gene matches: 5. CDR1 MGHRA and CDR2 YSYEKL come from the germline V gene. The CDR3 is 16 amino acids. In DNA, the CDR3 is TGCGCCAGCAGCCAAGAAGGGGGCAGTGATGGAAACACCATATATTTT. It specifies CASSQEGGSDGNTIYF.

This clonotype was detected only a few times. As DNA, the CDR3 is TGTGCCAGCAGCTTACCGCTCCGGGACGCCCCTGAAAAACTGTTTTTT. It translates to CASSLPLRDAPEKLFF. The J gene is TRBJ1-4, the V gene TRBV7-9; the D gene is possibly TRBD1 (5 bases). V was cut by 2 bases and J by 7 bases, with 17 bases left in between. The length of the CDR3 is 16 residues. Germline-derived CDR1 and CDR2 are SEHNR and FQNEAQ (reference sequence).

This rearrangement joins TRBV20-1 to TRBJ2-7; the D is unclear. The CDR3 runs 14 residues. With 3 bases removed from V and 2 bases from J, the gap between germline ends came to 14 bases. Germline lookup yields CDR1 DFQATT and CDR2 SNEGSKA (reference sequence). This CDR3 reads CSARGAKPTYEQYF. CDR3 in DNA: TGCAGTGCTAGGGGCGCTAAGCCCACCTACGAGCAGTACTTC.

There are a few counts of this clonotype. The rearrangement links TRBV27 to TRBJ2-3, with 11 bases that match TRBD2. This CDR3 has 16 amino acids. CDR1 MNHEY and CDR2 SMNVEV come from the germline V gene (reference sequence). With V trimmed by 6 bases and J by 2 bases, 7 bases remained unmatched. The CDR3 sequence: CASRIRLAGITDTQYF. The CDR3 DNA sequence: TGTGCCAGCAGAATCCGACTAGCGGGGATCACAGATACGCAGTATTTT.

V is TRBV2 and J is TRBJ2-5; 9 bases align to TRBD2. V lost 5 bases to trimming and J lost 2 bases; unmatched junction nucleotides: 3. Germline lookup yields CDR1 SNHLY and CDR2 FYNNEI. The CDR3 covers 14 residues. The CDR3 nucleotides read TGTGCCAGCAGTAATAGCGGGGGACAAGAGACCCAGTACTTC. It specifies CASSNSGGQETQYF.

This clonotype has only a few counts. This chain links TRBV10-3 with TRBJ1-2, with D perhaps matching TRBD1 (6 bases). V was pared by 6 bases and J by 4 bases, with 12 bases between. Germline CDR1 reads ENHRY; CDR2 reads SYGVKD. The CDR3 is 13 residues long. The CDR3 region is CAISEDSLYGYTF. In DNA form, the CDR3 reads TGTGCCATCAGCGAGGACAGCCTCTATGGCTACACCTTC.